This T cell receptor (beta chain) comes out of a study of T cells in Graves' hyperthyroidism and ophthalmopathy (dated by TCRdb to the late 2010s). About the investigation overall: Peripheral blood was collected at initial diagnosis, before any treatment. The 90 to 100 discovery patients were randomly divided into training and test sets at a 7:3 ratio. An independent validation cohort of around 20 hyperthyroidism patients and approximately 15 patients who later progressed to ophthalmopathy tested prospective prediction of ophthalmopathy. After blood sampling, hyperthyroidism patients were treated with methimazole at a starting dose of 30 mg daily, and ophthalmopathy patients were treated with high-dose intravenous methylprednisolone. To identify distinguishing TCR V-J signatures, a discovery cohort of around 100 patients was used, comprising 43 with Graves' ophthalmopathy and some 60 with stable Graves' hyperthyroidism. In addition, the study compared T-cell repertoires in thyroid tissue and in blood from five or six Graves' hyperthyroidism patients. According to the paper, TCR Vbeta CDR3 sequencing was carried out on about 140 peripheral blood samples, which came from some 41 ophthalmopathy, under 85 hyperthyroidism and around 17 progressor patients.

Stable Graves' hyperthyroidism was defined as the absence of progression to ophthalmopathy over 18 months of follow-up. Hyperthyroidism patients were newly diagnosed, had a disease duration of under 2 months, and were aged 18 to 65 years. Patients with uncontrolled infections, other autoimmune diseases, pregnancy or lactation were excluded. Diagnoses were established on the basis of clinical symptoms, serum thyroxine and TRAb, thyroid ultrasound, and orbital computed tomography. PBMCs were separated from under 12 ml of fresh peripheral blood using Ficoll-Paque density gradient centrifugation. Total RNA was extracted with Trizol reagent, and quality was checked on an Agilent 2100 Bioanalyzer. The CDR3 sequence holds 12 residues, the cysteine and phenylalanine included. Kept here is only the CDR3 DNA, which spans 36 bases and is read in frame from base 1. The germline V gene yields ENHRY for CDR1 and SYGVKD for CDR2. Trimming at the junction amounts to 6 bases on V and 7 bases on J, and the germline ends lie 7 bases apart.

Amplification of TCR beta CDR3 regions was carried out from RNA transcripts. A first-round RT-PCR of the TCR CDR3 used the HTBI primer set with the Qiagen OneStep RT-PCR kit. Libraries were constructed in a second round of multiplex PCR, after which size selection and purification were carried out. The libraries were sequenced on an Illumina HiSeq2000 using paired-end 100 bp reads. In the paper's pipeline: SOAPnuke was used to process the raw data, removing reads that contained adapters or uncalled bases, had a mean Phred below 15, or lacked an exact match to the constant primer or identifier. High-quality paired reads were merged using COPE v1.2.5, and each unique nucleotide sequence was defined as a clonotype. MiTCR v1.1 was used to align clonotypes to the IMGT TRBV, TRBD and TRBJ reference segments. Analysis was restricted to V-J combinations with a frequency above 0.0001, which covered roughly 99% of repertoires. The TCS score was defined as the ratio of F50 (clonal expansion) to E x V (chaos), calculated using BLOSUM62-based TCRdist between CDR3 peptides within each V-J. Welch's t-statistics and random forest reduced 514 V-J features to 10 to 15, which were used in a naive Bayes classifier (R e1071). The Morisita-Horn index was used to measure how similar the thyroid and blood repertoires were. The public reads were reprocessed in TCRdb via fastp at Q25 and MiXCR, keeping in-frame beta chains. Identical CDR3 protein sequences are pooled into one entry, listed with their most common genes and DNA. These V and J calls are TCRdb output, not the study's own analysis. The sample table contains hundreds of thousands of distinct CDR3 sequences; only one count was recorded for 38% of them. The ten largest account for 8.9% of the sample.

Summary of the overall study and its limitations: A 13 V-J signature model separated ophthalmopathy from stable hyperthyroidism, with approximately 87% sensitivity and roughly 84% specificity in cross-validation and 80%/75% in testing. Most expanded thyroid clonotypes (frequency above 0.001) were also found in blood, which suggests that blood repertoires may mirror thyroid immune responses. In validation, progression to ophthalmopathy was predicted by the model with around 70% sensitivity and nearly 75% specificity, a median of approximately 6.5 months before onset. No statistical method was used to set the sample size in advance, and investigators knew the group allocation.

In its sample, this clonotype was seen many times. The specificity of this receptor is unknown. Base qualities were left out, and no much larger clone turns up one base away. The chain couples TRBV10-3 to TRBJ1-6; the D gene cannot be named for sure. The clonotype comes from a man aged 18 to 30 with Graves' hyperthyroidism. The specimen was blood. The CDR3 reads as follows: CAIRDGNSPLHF. The DNA reads as follows: TGTGCCATCAGGGACGGGAATTCACCCCTCCACTTT.